This is a list of T cell receptor beta chains from one sample in a study of T cell responses to AZD1222 COVID-19 vaccine. The protocol was immunoSEQ multiplex PCR, while the TCRdb copy is restricted to in-frame clones and leaves out a portion. The table lists fewer than 110,000 clones, 87% of them singletons. Here the sequenced sample was peripheral blood, taken 28 days after the second AZD1222 dose. The receptors come from an adult who received the AZD1222 COVID-19 vaccine. Each CDR3 is given with its conserved first and last residue. The D gene is left open where the match is weak. Size is omitted from some rows. Given values are once, few, many or a class for expanded clones.

TRBJ1-2 | . | TRBD1 | TRBV5-4 | TGTGCCAGCAGCCCAGCAGGGGGAAGTGGCTACACCTTC | CASSPAGGSGYTF
TRBJ1-1 | . | TRBD1 | TRBV11-2 | TGTGCCAGCAGCCTGAACAGGGGGAACACTGAAGCTTTCTTT | CASSLNRGNTEAFF
TRBJ1-4 | . | . | TRBV4-1 | TGCGCCAGCAGCCAAACAGCTAGGGGCACTAATGAAAAACTGTTTTTT | CASSQTARGTNEKLFF
TRBJ2-1 | . | . | TRBV4-1 | TGCGCCAGCAGCGAGCCGGGCGGGGTCCGGTGGCAGTTCTTC | CASSEPGGVRWQFF
TRBJ2-1 | once | . | TRBV3-1/TRBV3-2 | TGTGCCAGCAGCCTAGCGGGACAGGGCTCCAATGAGCAGTTCTTC | CASSLAGQGSNEQFF
TRBJ1-6 | . | TRBD1 | TRBV5-4 | TGTGCCAGCAGCTTGGGACAGGGCTATAATTCACCCCTCCACTTT | CASSLGQGYNSPLHF
TRBJ1-5 | . | . | TRBV6-6 | TGTGCCAGCAGTCCCCGGGAGGCCGCAGGGCCCCAGCATTTT | CASSPREAAGPQHF
TRBJ1-2 | . | . | TRBV3-1/TRBV3-2 | TGTGCCAGCAGCCAAGACAGGGTAGGTGGCTACACCTTC | CASSQDRVGGYTF
TRBJ1-2 | . | . | TRBV5-1 | TGCGCCAGCAGCTTGGCCCCAGGGTCTCGGTATGGCTACACCTTC | CASSLAPGSRYGYTF
TRBJ2-5 | . | . | TRBV3-1/TRBV3-2 | TGTGCCAGCAGCCAAGACGTCGGGGCGTTGGAGACCCAGTACTTC | CASSQDVGALETQYF
TRBJ2-6 | . | . | TRBV6-4 | TGTGCCAGCAGTGAACACTACAGGGACGGGGCCAACGTCCTGACTTTC | CASSEHYRDGANVLTF
TRBJ1-2 | . | . | TRBV12-3/TRBV12-4 | TGTGCCAGCAGTTTTTCGAGTCCAGGCTACACCTTC | CASSFSSPGYTF
TRBJ1-1 | . | . | TRBV19 | TGTGCCAGTAGTTGGGACCAAGGGATGACTGAAGCTTTCTTT | CASSWDQGMTEAFF
TRBJ2-5 | . | . | TRBV20-1 | TGCAGTGCTAGTCACCCCGGTAGCGGAGGGCAAGAGACCCAGTACTTC | CSASHPGSGGQETQYF
TRBJ2-7 | . | . | TRBV3-1/TRBV3-2 | TGTGCCAGCAGCCAGATGGGCGAGCAGTACTTC | CASSQMGEQYF
TRBJ1-5 | . | . | TRBV5-5 | TGTGCCAGCAGCTTGGTGGGGGGGAGTCAGCCCCAGCATTTT | CASSLVGGSQPQHF
TRBJ2-5 | . | TRBD2 | TRBV9 | TGTGCCAGCAGCGGGGGACTAGCGGAAGAGACCCAGTACTTC | CASSGGLAEETQYF
TRBJ1-1 | once | . | TRBV4-2 | TGTGCCAGCAGCCCCCCATCGTCATCAGGGGCAAGTACTGAAGCTTTCTTT | CASSPPSSSGASTEAFF